What follows are 5 T cell receptor beta chains derived from one specimen sequenced in a study of blood T cell repertoires in COVID-19. Here immunoSEQ multiplex PCR was the method, and the copy in TCRdb shows in-frame clones only, minus some. Of over 30,000 clones listed, around 90% are singletons. The sample consisted of peripheral blood. The receptor source for this set is a man aged 65-85 years with active or convalescent COVID-19.

This clone came up once. CDR3 residues: CASSLNYEQYF. The CDR3 coding sequence is TGCGCCAGCAGCCTTAACTACGAGCAGTACTTC. The gene calls are TRBV4-3 and TRBJ2-7, with no clear D. Per germline, CDR1 LGHNA and CDR2 YSLEER. CDR3 length: 11 amino acids. The ends were cut back, 4 bases at V and 3 bases at J, with 4 bases in the middle.

The chain links TRBV5-4 to TRBJ1-1; 10 bases align to TRBD1. With V trimmed by 3 bases and J by 3 bases, 5 bases remained unmatched. Germline-derived CDR1 and CDR2 are SGHNT and YYREEE (reference sequence). The CDR3 runs 15 residues. The CDR3 bases are TGTGCCAGCAGCTCATCGGGACAGGGGCACACTGAAGCTTTCTTT. Translated: CASSSSGQGHTEAFF.

This chain joins TRBV7-8 and TRBJ1-2, with D possibly being TRBD1 (5 bases). Germline V lookup: CDR1 SGHVS, CDR2 FQNEAQ. The CDR3 runs to 13 residues. V lost 4 bases and J lost 3, with 9 bases in between. Here the CDR3 DNA reads TGTGCCAGCAGCTCACAGGTGGACTATGGCTACACCTTC. Protein: CASSSQVDYGYTF.

The rearrangement joins TRBV6-6 to TRBJ2-4; 7 bases fit TRBD1. This CDR3 is 15 amino acids long. Germline-derived CDR1 and CDR2 are MNHNY and SVGAGI (reference sequence). The V segment lost 0 bases and the J segment 3 bases; nucleotides outside the gene matches: 2. This CDR3 reads CASSYSGGLKNIQYF. CDR3 nucleotides: TGTGCCAGCAGTTACTCAGGGGGCCTCAAAAACATTCAGTACTTC.

The chain joins TRBV19 to TRBJ2-3; 9 bases fit TRBD1. The trim removed 5 bases at V and 3 bases at J, leaving 3 bases unmatched. From germline, CDR1 is LNHDA and CDR2 SQIVND (reference sequence). The CDR3 is made up of 14 amino acids. The CDR3 here is CASSGDRATDTQYF. In DNA form, the CDR3 reads TGTGCCAGTAGTGGGGACAGGGCTACAGATACGCAGTATTTT.